Listed here are 9 T cell receptor beta chains from one sample, sequenced in a study of blood T cell repertoires in COVID-19. Only in-frame clones appear in the TCRdb table, and some are missing; sequencing was by immunoSEQ multiplex PCR. This sample yields approximately 230,000 clones, of which about 89% are seen a single time; 3.5% to 5% belongs to the top ten. Sequenced: PBMCs or T cells enriched from blood (not recorded which). These receptors all stem from a woman aged 25 to 45 who had recovered from COVID-19.

This chain connects TRBV30 to TRBJ1-3; D is uncertain. CDR1 and CDR2 from the germline V gene are GTSNPN and SVGIG (reference sequence). This CDR3 is 13 amino acids long. V gave up 0 bases and J gave up 4 bases, with 7 bases separating them. DNA for the CDR3: TGTGCCTGGAGTGTAACGGGGGGAAACACCATATATTTT. Translating it yields CAWSVTGGNTIYF. The complete variable domain, with remaining parts taken from reference TRBV30 and TRBJ1-3, reads SQTIHQWPATLVQPVGSPLSLECTVEGTSNPNLYWYRQAAGRGLQLLFYSVGIGQISSEVPQNLSASRPQDRQFILSSKKLLLSDSGFYLCAWSVTGGNTIYFGEGSWLTVV.

This chain joins TRBV9 and TRBJ1-6; perhaps TRBD1 as D (5 bases). Trimming took 0 bases from V and 6 from J, leaving 10 bases between them. There are 15 residues in the CDR3. Germline CDR1 and CDR2: SGDLS and YYNGEE. The CDR3: CASSVAQGTNSPLHF. DNA for the CDR3: TGTGCCAGCAGCGTAGCTCAGGGAACTAATTCACCCCTCCACTTT.

This rearrangement joins TRBV30 to TRBJ1-6; 11 bases agree with TRBD1. The germline V gene encodes CDR1 GTSNPN and CDR2 SVGIG (reference sequence). The length of the CDR3 is 13 residues. Trimming cost V 8 bases and J 6 bases; bases outside gene matches: 3. The CDR3 DNA reads TGTGCCGGACAGGGGGCGGGTAATTCACCCCTCCACTTT. Protein sequence: CAGQGAGNSPLHF.

The chain joins TRBV28 to TRBJ2-7, with D possibly matching TRBD1 (7 bases). V was clipped by 1 base and J by 4 bases, with 11 bases between them. Per the germline V gene, CDR1 is MDHEN and CDR2 is SYDVKM. The CDR3 has 14 amino acids. CDR3 sequence reads: CASSLSPGGYEQYF. DNA for the CDR3: TGTGCCAGCAGTTTATCACCAGGGGGGTACGAGCAGTACTTC.

This sequence joins TRBV4-2 and TRBJ2-5, with a weak D call TRBD1 (5 bases). CDR1 and CDR2 from the germline V gene are LGHNA and YNFKEQ. Trimming pared 1 base from V and 1 base from J, leaving 16 bases between. The CDR3 length is 17 residues. CDR3 residues: CASSQGRQTPLQETQYF. For the CDR3, the DNA is TGTGCCAGCAGCCAAGGGAGACAGACCCCGCTCCAAGAGACCCAGTACTTC.

This chain links TRBV24-1 with TRBJ2-1; 9 positions agree with TRBD2. The CDR3 extends over 16 amino acids. V shed 9 bases, J shed 0 bases, and the junction held 8 bases outside the gene matches. Germline CDR1 is KGHDR and CDR2 is SFDVKD. This CDR3 is CATQGKTSGSYNEQFF. CDR3 in DNA: TGTGCCACCCAAGGAAAGACTAGCGGCTCCTACAATGAGCAGTTCTTC.

The CDR3 is CASSLVGGSSPQHF. The CDR3 DNA reads TGTGCCAGCAGTTTAGTGGGGGGGTCATCGCCCCAGCATTTT. The gene calls are TRBV28 and TRBJ1-5, with a weak D call TRBD1 (5 bases). Trimming stripped 2 bases from V and 9 bases from J, with 14 bases between. This CDR3 comprises 14 residues. Germline values: CDR1 MDHEN, CDR2 SYDVKM.

The chain employs TRBV9 and TRBJ2-5, with 7 bases lining up with TRBD1. Germline CDR1 reads SGDLS; CDR2 reads YYNGEE. V lost 3 bases to trimming and J lost 1 base; unmatched junction nucleotides: 3. The CDR3 has 14 amino acids. CDR3 sequence (DNA): TGTGCCAGCAGCGCCTACAGGGGCCAAGAGACCCAGTACTTC. This encodes CASSAYRGQETQYF. Supplemented by reference TRBV9 and TRBJ2-5, the full variable domain reads DSGVTQTPKHLITATGQRVTLRCSPRSGDLSVYWYQQSLDQGLQFLIQYYNGEERAKGNILERFSAQQFPDLHSELNLSSLELGDSALYFCASSAYRGQETQYFGPGTRLLVL.

The chain joins TRBV9 to TRBJ2-7, with D uncertain. Germline assignment: CDR1 SGDLS and CDR2 YYNGEE. V gave up 0 bases and J gave up 7 bases, with 20 bases separating them. The CDR3 consists of 16 residues. The CDR3 sequence: CASSVAPSSSFGEQYF. CDR3 bases: TGTGCCAGCAGCGTAGCTCCTAGTTCCTCGTTCGGGGAGCAGTACTTC.